Presented here are 6 T cell receptor beta chains from one specimen sequenced in a study of shared clonotypes between healthy human individuals. It was CD45RO-negative cells, positively selected for CCR7, that made up naive CD8 cells, with terminally differentiated effector memory CD45RA+ cells excluded. Profiled with immunoSEQ multiplex PCR; TCRdb holds only in-frame clones, not every one. The sample lists about 820,000 clones, roughly 92% occurring once. Sequencing was performed on naive CD8+ T cells sorted from blood. All receptors come from a man younger than 45 in good health.

This chain connects TRBV28 to TRBJ2-2; 13 bases align to TRBD2. This CDR3 spans 16 amino acids. With 5 bases clipped from V and 4 bases from J, the junction kept 4 bases outside the gene matches. CDR1 and CDR2 (germline): MDHEN, SYDVKM. CDR3 nucleotide sequence: TGTGCCAGCAGTCTTAGACTAGCGGGAGGCACCGGGGAGCTGTTTTTT. Translated: CASSLRLAGGTGELFF.

This clone was seen once. This chain links TRBV25-1 with TRBJ2-7; 8 positions match TRBD2. Per the germline V gene, CDR1 is MGHDK and CDR2 is SYGVNS. The CDR3 is made up of 14 amino acids. The V gene end was trimmed by 6 bases and the J gene end by 1 base; junction bases not matched to a gene: 5. The CDR3 DNA reads as TGTGCCAGCAGCCCCCCGGGGGGGTCCTACGAGCAGTACTTC. It specifies CASSPPGGSYEQYF.

This chain joins TRBV2 and TRBJ2-7; D is perhaps TRBD2 (5 bases). V was trimmed by 6 bases and J by 3 bases, leaving 12 bases between them. There are 13 residues in the CDR3. CDR1 SNHLY and CDR2 FYNNEI come from the germline V gene. The CDR3 DNA reads as TGTGCCAGCAGGAGGACGGGAAACTACGAGCAGTACTTC. Translated: CASRRTGNYEQYF.

V is TRBV27 and J is TRBJ2-7, with D tentatively TRBD2 (6 bases). Germline V lookup: CDR1 MNHEY, CDR2 SMNVEV (reference sequence). Trimming stripped 5 bases from V and 1 base from J, with 18 bases between. This CDR3 has 16 residues. The CDR3 nucleotides are TGTGCCAGCAGTCCGCCCGAAGAGGCGGGGTCCTACGAGCAGTACTTC. Translation: CASSPPEEAGSYEQYF.

J is TRBJ2-7 and V is TRBV5-4; D is unresolved. This CDR3 has 13 amino acids. CDR1 and CDR2 from the germline V gene are SGHNT and YYREEE (reference sequence). Trimming took 1 base from V and 3 from J, leaving 8 bases between them. The CDR3 DNA is TGTGCCAGCAGCTTGTACGTCAGCTACGAGCAGTACTTC. It codes for CASSLYVSYEQYF.

This chain connects TRBV6-5 to TRBJ2-2; 10 nucleotides align to TRBD1. Looked up from germline, CDR1 is MNHEY and CDR2 is SVGAGI. The CDR3 totals 15 residues. V gave up 6 bases and J gave up 3 bases; unmatched junction bases: 4. CDR3 bases: TGTGCCAGCAGACCCGGGACAGGGGACACCGGGGAGCTGTTTTTT. Translated, it gives CASRPGTGDTGELFF.